There are a few counts of the clone carrying this TCR beta chain. TCRdb reprocessed the 5' RACE reads via MiXCR and lists one record per CDR3 protein. The sample yields about 340,000 distinct CDR3 sequences, around 12% seen once. The entry originates in a study of T cells after yellow fever vaccination. The V end lost 6 bases, the J end lost 8 bases, and 11 bases lay between the germline ends. This CDR3 is 12 amino acids long. CDR1 is SGHAT, CDR2 FQNNGV, per germline. V and J are TRBV11-2 and TRBJ1-3, with D uncertain. The sequence was collected from a man aged 18 to 35 who received the YFV17D yellow fever vaccine. The material was CD4+ T cells sorted from PBMCs, obtained 15 days after the yellow fever booster vaccination. For the CDR3, the DNA is TGTGCCAGCAGTCCATTACGGGACACCATATATTTT. As protein: CASSPLRDTIYF.